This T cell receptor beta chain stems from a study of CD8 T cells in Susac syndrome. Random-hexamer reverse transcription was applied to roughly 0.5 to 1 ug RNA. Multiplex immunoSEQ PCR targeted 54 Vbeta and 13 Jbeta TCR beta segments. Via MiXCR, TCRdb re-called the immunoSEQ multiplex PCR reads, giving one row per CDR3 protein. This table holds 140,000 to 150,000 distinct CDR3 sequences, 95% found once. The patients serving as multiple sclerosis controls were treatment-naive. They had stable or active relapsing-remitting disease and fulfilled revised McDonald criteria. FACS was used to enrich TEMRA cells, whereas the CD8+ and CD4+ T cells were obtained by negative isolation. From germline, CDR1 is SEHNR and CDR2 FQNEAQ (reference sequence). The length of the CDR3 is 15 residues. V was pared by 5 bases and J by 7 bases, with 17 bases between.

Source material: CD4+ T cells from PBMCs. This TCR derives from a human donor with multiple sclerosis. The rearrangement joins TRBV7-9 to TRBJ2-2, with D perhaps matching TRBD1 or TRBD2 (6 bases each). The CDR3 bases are TGTGCCAGCAGCCACCTGGGGGGCCGAGGCGGGGAGCTGTTTTTT. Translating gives CASSHLGGRGGELFF.